A single sample is the source of the 30 T cell receptor beta chains below, sequenced in a study of Ad26.COV2.S vaccination and SARS-CoV-2 variants. Sequenced by immunoSEQ multiplex PCR; TCRdb stores in-frame clones only, minus some. In the table there are 360,000 or so clones, about 89% of which are singletons. The treatment denotes: some 20 received Ad26.COV2.S at low or high dose, single or two shots; a few received placebo; per-sample allocation not given. Sampling was performed 63 days after the first vaccine or placebo injection. The material was peripheral blood, obtained in a trial of Ad26.COV2.S vaccine versus placebo. All receptors come from a person aged 18-65 years who received the Ad26.COV2.S COVID-19 vaccine or a placebo.

The CDR3 reads CASTGTSGQETQYF. CDR3 coding DNA: TGTGCCAGCACCGGGACTAGCGGCCAAGAGACCCAGTACTTC. The rearrangement uses TRBV2 and TRBJ2-5; 11 bases line up with TRBD2. J gave up 1 base and V 7 bases, and 2 bases lay outside the gene matches. This CDR3 is 14 amino acids long. Germline values: CDR1 SNHLY, CDR2 FYNNEI.

This clone has more than one count but fewer than ten. The J gene is TRBJ2-7, the V gene TRBV6-1; the match to TRBD1 covers 11 bases. Germline V gene lookup returns CDR1 MNHNS and CDR2 SASEGT. There are 14 residues in the CDR3. J was trimmed by 5 bases and V by 1 base; bases with no gene match: 1. CDR3 protein: CASSEGTGGDEQYF. The CDR3 DNA follows: TGTGCCAGCAGTGAAGGGACAGGGGGCGACGAGCAGTACTTC.

This chain links TRBV6-1 with TRBJ2-1; no definite D call. Germline loops: CDR1 MNHNS, CDR2 SASEGT. This CDR3 comprises 12 residues. The V end was cut by 0 bases, the J end by 8 bases, with 5 bases between. This chain's CDR3 is CASSEASDEQFF. The CDR3 coding sequence is TGTGCCAGCAGTGAAGCTTCGGATGAGCAGTTCTTC.

This chain links TRBV4-2 with TRBJ2-5; D is ambiguous. Germline V lookup: CDR1 LGHNA, CDR2 YNFKEQ. V lost 5 bases and J 4 bases, leaving 14 bases between the germline ends. The CDR3 sequence is 14 residues long. CDR3 nucleotides: TGTGCCAGCAGCGGGGAAATTCGAGGAGAGACCCAGTACTTC. Protein sequence: CASSGEIRGETQYF.

V usage is TRBV7-9 and J usage is TRBJ1-1; D unresolved. The CDR3 covers 14 residues. Deletions cut 4 bases from V and 11 bases from J, with 20 bases between. Looked up from germline, CDR1 is SEHNR and CDR2 is FQNEAQ (reference sequence). The chain's CDR3 is CASSSPGFTVGAFF. For the CDR3, the DNA is TGTGCCAGCAGCTCCCCGGGTTTCACGGTAGGGGCTTTCTTT.

This chain joins TRBV9 and TRBJ1-6; D is unclear. This CDR3 is 12 amino acids long. Germline V gene sequence: CDR1 SGDLS, CDR2 YYNGEE. V lost 2 bases and J 10 bases, leaving 7 bases between the germline ends. This CDR3 is CASSVLGSPLHF. The DNA of the CDR3 is TGTGCCAGCAGCGTCCTGGGGTCACCCCTCCACTTT.

This chain links TRBV27 with TRBJ2-7; D remains ambiguous. The CDR3 length is 15 residues. Germline V gene lookup returns CDR1 MNHEY and CDR2 SMNVEV (reference sequence). Trimming left V 6 bases short and J 0 bases short, with 15 bases between. The CDR3 reads CASRSTHLSSYEQYF. Here the CDR3 DNA reads TGTGCCAGCAGATCGACGCACTTAAGCTCCTACGAGCAGTACTTC.

J is TRBJ1-6 and V is TRBV7-8; no definite D call. The CDR3 has 14 residues. V gave up 1 base and J gave up 10 bases, with 11 bases separating them. Germline lookup yields CDR1 SGHVS and CDR2 FQNEAQ. The CDR3 region is CASSLGRGNSPLHF. The CDR3 DNA reads as TGTGCCAGCAGCTTAGGACGAGGGAACTCACCCCTCCACTTT.

V gene TRBV30 combines with J gene TRBJ2-5; no reliable D call. The germline gives CDR1 GTSNPN, CDR2 SVGIG (reference sequence). The CDR3 runs to 13 residues. V lost 3 bases, J lost 5 bases, and 13 bases lay in between. The CDR3 DNA reads TGTGCCTGGAGGAGGCCGGTTGTGGAGACCCAGTACTTC. The encoded protein is CAWRRPVVETQYF.

This clone was observed a handful of times. The chain carries TRBV12-3 or TRBV12-4 and TRBJ2-1; D not certain. Between the trimmed V and J ends, which lost 3 bases and 6 bases, there was a span of 3 bases. This CDR3 region has 11 residues. This CDR3 reads CASSFINEQFF. The CDR3, as DNA: TGTGCCAGCAGTTTTATCAATGAGCAGTTCTTC.

The J gene is TRBJ2-2, the V gene TRBV5-1; TRBD2 aligns across 11 bases. CDR3 size: 19 residues. After removal of 4 bases from V and 2 bases from J, the junction contained 13 bases not matched to a gene. Germline V gene data show CDR1 as SGHRS and CDR2 as YFSETQ. In nucleotides, the CDR3 is TGCGCCAGCAGCGGGAGGCCCCAGGGACTAGCGGTTAACACCGGGGAGCTGTTTTTT. It yields the protein CASSGRPQGLAVNTGELFF. Full variable domain (rest looked up from reference TRBV5-1 and TRBJ2-2): KAGVTQTPRYLIKTRGQQVTLSCSPISGHRSVSWYQQTPGQGLQFLFEYFSETQRNKGNFPGRFSGRQFSNSRSEMNVSTLELGDSALYLCASSGRPQGLAVNTGELFFGEGSRLTVL.

This clone was observed a single time. The chain has TRBV3-1 (or the pseudogene TRBV3-2) and TRBJ2-1; 9 nucleotides match TRBD2. Trimming cost V 9 bases and J 3 bases; bases outside gene matches: 9. The length of the CDR3 is 15 residues. CDR1 and CDR2 (germline): LGHDT, YNNKEL (reference sequence). CDR3: CASKDGLANYNEQFF. In DNA form, the CDR3 reads TGTGCCAGTAAAGATGGACTAGCGAACTACAATGAGCAGTTCTTC.

The CDR3 DNA is TGTGCCAGCAGCCCCGGGGGCAACACCGGGGAGCTGTTTTTT. Protein product: CASSPGGNTGELFF. The chain carries TRBV7-9 and TRBJ2-2; D is perhaps TRBD1 or TRBD2 (6 bases each). The CDR3 loop spans 14 amino acids. CDR1 is SEHNR, CDR2 FQNEAQ, per germline (reference sequence). Trimming left V 5 bases short and J 2 bases short, with 9 bases between.

J is TRBJ2-1 and V is TRBV4-2, with 12 bases that match TRBD2. The CDR3 covers 19 residues. The junction had 8 bases not matched to a gene; V was cut back by 0 bases and J by 2 bases. The germline V gene has CDR1 LGHNA and CDR2 YNFKEQ. The CDR3 protein is CASSQDPFWTSGTYNEQFF. CDR3 coding DNA: TGTGCCAGCAGCCAAGACCCTTTCTGGACTAGCGGGACCTACAATGAGCAGTTCTTC.

The chain joins TRBV7-6 to TRBJ2-7, with a possible D match to TRBD1 (5 bases). Trimming took 1 base from V and 0 from J, leaving 13 bases between them. The CDR3 covers 16 residues. CDR1 SGHVS and CDR2 FNYEAQ come from the germline V gene. The CDR3 protein is CASSLVARASSYEQYF. DNA for the CDR3: TGTGCCAGCAGCTTAGTGGCCAGGGCGAGCTCCTACGAGCAGTACTTC.

The V gene is TRBV10-3, the J gene TRBJ1-6, with TRBD1 identical over 9 bases. J gave up 9 bases and V 2 bases, and 5 bases lay outside the gene matches. Germline CDR1 and CDR2: ENHRY and SYGVKD. The CDR3 covers 15 residues. The CDR3 DNA reads TGTGCCATCAGTGAGGCACAGGGGGCGGGTTCACCCCTCCACTTT. Protein: CAISEAQGAGSPLHF.

The rearrangement links TRBV28 to TRBJ2-7; D might be TRBD2 (5 bases). Germline V gene sequence: CDR1 MDHEN, CDR2 SYDVKM. The ends were cut back, 6 bases at V and 2 bases at J, with 11 bases in the middle. There are 13 residues in the CDR3. CDR3 loop: CASRSGTTYEQYF. The DNA of the CDR3 is TGTGCCAGCAGAAGCGGTACCACCTACGAGCAGTACTTC.

V usage is TRBV7-8 and J usage is TRBJ1-2; 7 bases map to TRBD1. The V gene end was trimmed by 3 bases and the J gene end by 2 bases; junction bases not matched to a gene: 3. The germline V gene encodes CDR1 SGHVS and CDR2 FQNEAQ. CDR3 length: 14 amino acids. The CDR3 protein is CASSFGTDNYGYTF. DNA for the CDR3: TGTGCCAGCAGCTTTGGGACAGACAACTATGGCTACACCTTC.

The chain recombines TRBV28 with TRBJ2-3, with D possibly TRBD2 on 5 matching bases. The V gene lost 7 bases and the J gene lost 1 base, with 18 bases spanning the gap. The CDR3 contains 16 residues. Looked up from germline, CDR1 is MDHEN and CDR2 is SYDVKM. The CDR3 loop reads CASTLVGGGRTDTQYF. The CDR3 DNA follows: TGTGCCAGCACCCTAGTAGGCGGAGGTCGCACAGATACGCAGTATTTT.

V usage is TRBV5-5 and J usage is TRBJ2-1; tentatively, D is TRBD2 (6 bases). Trimming cost V 2 bases and J 2 bases, with 11 bases left between them. CDR3 length: 15 amino acids. Germline V gene sequence: CDR1 SGHKS, CDR2 YYEKEE (reference sequence). The CDR3 loop reads CASSLVAAAYNEQFF. CDR3 bases: TGTGCCAGCAGCTTAGTAGCGGCCGCCTACAATGAGCAGTTCTTC.

The V gene is TRBV6-2 or TRBV6-3, the J gene TRBJ1-5; 8 bases match TRBD1. The CDR3 contains 14 residues. V gave up 4 bases and J gave up 2 bases; unmatched junction bases: 1. Germline-derived CDR1 and CDR2 are MNHEY and SVGEGT. The CDR3 here is CASSSTGGNQPQHF. The DNA for the CDR3 is TGTGCCAGCAGTTCGACAGGGGGCAATCAGCCCCAGCATTTT.

This sequence joins TRBV29-1 and TRBJ1-2, with D possibly TRBD1 on 5 matching bases. Germline V CDR1 and CDR2: SQVTM, ANQGSEA. V shed 3 bases and J shed 2 bases, with 7 bases lying between them. This CDR3 contains 12 residues. This chain's CDR3 is CSVDRQNYGYTF. DNA of the CDR3: TGCAGCGTTGATCGACAGAACTATGGCTACACCTTC.

The chain combines TRBV4-3 with TRBJ2-3; the match to TRBD1 covers 8 bases. The CDR3 loop spans 14 amino acids. The ends lost 5 bases at V and 3 bases at J; junction bases unmatched: 4. Germline V lookup: CDR1 LGHNA, CDR2 YSLEER. The CDR3 spells CASSNRGRTDTQYF. The CDR3 DNA follows: TGCGCCAGCAGCAACAGGGGGAGAACAGATACGCAGTATTTT.

The chain has TRBV29-1 and TRBJ2-1; no clear D. V was shortened by 6 bases and J by 8 bases, with 11 bases between the two germline ends. Germline CDR1 SQVTM, CDR2 ANQGSEA. The CDR3 is 11 amino acids. CDR3 region: CSVAGRDEQFF. For the CDR3, the DNA is TGCAGCGTGGCCGGACGGGATGAGCAGTTCTTC.

The chain couples TRBV9 to TRBJ1-3; unclear D gene. This CDR3 spans 14 amino acids. The V end was cut by 0 bases, the J end by 4 bases, with 8 bases between. Germline V gene data show CDR1 as SGDLS and CDR2 as YYNGEE. The CDR3 region has the DNA TGTGCCAGCAGCGTAGCTATGGCGGGAAACACCATATATTTT. Its translation: CASSVAMAGNTIYF.

The genes are TRBV23-1 and TRBJ2-6; 8 bases match TRBD1. TRBV23-1 is known as an ORF, though its function is uncertain. V lost 7 bases, J lost 0 bases, and 11 bases stayed unmatched. The CDR3 consists of 18 residues. The CDR3, as DNA: TGCGCCAGCAATCCCCGGGACAGGTGCCTCTCTGGGGCCAACGTCCTGACTTTC. Protein sequence: CASNPRDRCLSGANVLTF.

CDR3 residues: CASKIGGRETQYF. Here the CDR3 DNA reads TGTGCCAGCAAAATTGGGGGGCGGGAGACCCAGTACTTC. The chain employs TRBV28 and TRBJ2-5, with D perhaps TRBD1 or TRBD2 (6 bases each). Trimming left V 7 bases short and J 5 bases short, with 14 bases between. From germline, CDR1 is MDHEN and CDR2 SYDVKM. CDR3 size: 13 residues.

This chain connects TRBV6-4 to TRBJ1-1; D possibly corresponds to TRBD1 (6 bases). The CDR3 extends over 15 amino acids. With 7 bases removed from V and 0 bases from J, the gap between germline ends came to 15 bases. Germline CDR1 MRHNA, CDR2 SNTAGT. In nucleotides, the CDR3 is TGTGCCAGCAAACCTGAGGACAGTTTGAACACTGAAGCTTTCTTT. It is translated as CASKPEDSLNTEAFF.

The chain recombines TRBV2 with TRBJ2-1; D gene uncertain. This CDR3 is 15 amino acids long. Trimming stripped 2 bases from V and 0 bases from J, with 8 bases between. Germline V CDR1 and CDR2: SNHLY, FYNNEI. The CDR3 here is CASSESESSYNEQFF. CDR3 in DNA: TGTGCCAGCAGTGAAAGCGAAAGCTCCTACAATGAGCAGTTCTTC.

The chain employs TRBV18 and TRBJ1-5; D is uncertain. Trimming pared 1 base from V and 6 bases from J, leaving 13 bases between. Germline assignment: CDR1 KGHSH and CDR2 LQKENI. CDR3 length: 15 residues. For the CDR3, the DNA is TGTGCCAGCTCACCACTGGGCGACCGGAGTCAGCCCCAGCATTTT. Residues: CASSPLGDRSQPQHF. Complete variable domain (other parts from reference TRBV18 and TRBJ1-5): NAGVMQNPRHLVRRRGQEARLRCSPMKGHSHVYWYRQLPEEGLKFMVYLQKENIIDESGMPKERFSAEFPKEGPSILRIQQVVRGDSAAYFCASSPLGDRSQPQHFGDGTRLSIL.